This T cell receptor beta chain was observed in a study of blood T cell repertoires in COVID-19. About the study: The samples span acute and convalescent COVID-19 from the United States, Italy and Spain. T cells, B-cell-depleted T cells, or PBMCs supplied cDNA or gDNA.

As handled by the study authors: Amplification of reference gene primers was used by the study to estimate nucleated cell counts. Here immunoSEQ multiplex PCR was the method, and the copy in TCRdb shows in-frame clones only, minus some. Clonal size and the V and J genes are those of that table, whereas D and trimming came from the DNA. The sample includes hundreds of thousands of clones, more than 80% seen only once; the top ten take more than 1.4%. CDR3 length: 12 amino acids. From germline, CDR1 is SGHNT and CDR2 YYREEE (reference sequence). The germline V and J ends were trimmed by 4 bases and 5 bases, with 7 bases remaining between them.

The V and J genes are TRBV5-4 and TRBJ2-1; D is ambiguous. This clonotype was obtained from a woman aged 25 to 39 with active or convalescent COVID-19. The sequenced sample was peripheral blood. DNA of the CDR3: TGTGCCAGCAGCCCGGAGAACAATGAGCAGTTCTTC. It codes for CASSPENNEQFF.